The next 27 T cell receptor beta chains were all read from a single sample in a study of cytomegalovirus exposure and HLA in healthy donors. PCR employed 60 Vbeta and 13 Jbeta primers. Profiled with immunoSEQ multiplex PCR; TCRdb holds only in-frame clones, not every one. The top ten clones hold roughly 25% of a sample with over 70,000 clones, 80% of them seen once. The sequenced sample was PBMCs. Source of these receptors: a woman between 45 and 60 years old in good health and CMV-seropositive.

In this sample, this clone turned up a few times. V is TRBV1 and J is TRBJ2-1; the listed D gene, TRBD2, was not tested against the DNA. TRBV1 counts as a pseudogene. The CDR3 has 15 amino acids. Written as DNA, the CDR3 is TGCACCAGCAGCCAGTTAGGACTAGCGGGCAATGAGCAGTTCTTC. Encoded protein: CTSSQLGLAGNEQFF.

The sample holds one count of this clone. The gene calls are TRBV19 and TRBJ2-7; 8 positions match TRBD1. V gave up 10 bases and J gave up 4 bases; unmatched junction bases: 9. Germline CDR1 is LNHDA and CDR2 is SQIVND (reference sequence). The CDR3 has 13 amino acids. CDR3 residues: CATGSGGAYEQYF. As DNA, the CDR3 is TGTGCCACTGGCTCAGGGGGCGCGTACGAGCAGTACTTC.

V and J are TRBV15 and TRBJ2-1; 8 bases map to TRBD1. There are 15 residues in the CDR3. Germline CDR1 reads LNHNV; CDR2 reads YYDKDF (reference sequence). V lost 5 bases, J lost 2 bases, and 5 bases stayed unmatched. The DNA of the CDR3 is TGTGCCACCAGCGGAAGGACAGGGCCCTACAATGAGCAGTTCTTC. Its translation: CATSGRTGPYNEQFF.

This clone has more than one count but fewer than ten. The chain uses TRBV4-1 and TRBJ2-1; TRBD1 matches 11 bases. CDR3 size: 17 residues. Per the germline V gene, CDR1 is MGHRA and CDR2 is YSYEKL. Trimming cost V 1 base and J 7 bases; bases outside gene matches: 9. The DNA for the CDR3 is TGCGCCAGCAGCCAAGGAGGACAGGGGGCTTTAGGTAATGAGCAGTTCTTC. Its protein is CASSQGGQGALGNEQFF.

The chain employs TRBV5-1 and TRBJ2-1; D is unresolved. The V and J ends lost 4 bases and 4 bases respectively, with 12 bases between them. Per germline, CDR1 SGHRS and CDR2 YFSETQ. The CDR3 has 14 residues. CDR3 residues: CASSPRKGYNEQFF. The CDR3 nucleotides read TGCGCCAGCAGCCCCAGGAAAGGATACAATGAGCAGTTCTTC.

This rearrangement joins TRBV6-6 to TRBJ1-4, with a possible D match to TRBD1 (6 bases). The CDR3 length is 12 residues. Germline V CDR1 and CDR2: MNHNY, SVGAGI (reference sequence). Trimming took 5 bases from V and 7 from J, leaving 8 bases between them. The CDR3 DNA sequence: TGTGCCAGCAGTGGGACAAGTGAAAAACTGTTTTTT. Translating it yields CASSGTSEKLFF.

DNA of the CDR3: TGTGCCAGCTCACCACCGGGACTAGCGGGAGCCAGAGAGCAGTTCTTC. Translation gives CASSPPGLAGAREQFF. V is TRBV18 and J is TRBJ2-1; 14 bases align to TRBD2. The V gene's germline CDR1 is KGHSH and CDR2 LQKENI. CDR3 length: 16 residues. V was clipped by 0 bases and J by 10 bases; unmatched bases: 5.

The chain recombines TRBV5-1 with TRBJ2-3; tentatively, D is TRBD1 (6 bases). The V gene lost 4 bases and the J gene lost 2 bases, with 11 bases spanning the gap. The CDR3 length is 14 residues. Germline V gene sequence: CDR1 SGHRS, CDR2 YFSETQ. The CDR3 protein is CASSVGQLTDTQYF. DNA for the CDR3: TGCGCCAGCAGCGTCGGACAGCTCACAGATACGCAGTATTTT.

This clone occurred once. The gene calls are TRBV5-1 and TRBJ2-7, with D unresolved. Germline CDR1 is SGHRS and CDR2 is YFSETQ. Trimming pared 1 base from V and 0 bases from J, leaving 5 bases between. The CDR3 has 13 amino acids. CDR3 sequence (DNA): TGCGCCAGCAGCTTGCTCGGCTCCTACGAGCAGTACTTC. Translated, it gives CASSLLGSYEQYF.

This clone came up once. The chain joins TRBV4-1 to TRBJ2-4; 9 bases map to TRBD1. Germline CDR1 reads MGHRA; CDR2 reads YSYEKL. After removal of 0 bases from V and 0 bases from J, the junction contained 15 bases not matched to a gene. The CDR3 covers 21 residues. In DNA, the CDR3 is TGCGCCAGCAGCCAAGAGCGGAGAGAACAGGGGGCTCTCCTAGCCAAAAACATTCAGTACTTC. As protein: CASSQERREQGALLAKNIQYF.

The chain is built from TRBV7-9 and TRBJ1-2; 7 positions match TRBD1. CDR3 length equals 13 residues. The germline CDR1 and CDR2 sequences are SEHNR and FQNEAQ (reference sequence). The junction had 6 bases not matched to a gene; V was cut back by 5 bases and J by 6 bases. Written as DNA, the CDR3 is TGTGCCAGCAGCCCACAGGGGAGAAATGGCTACACCTTC. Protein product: CASSPQGRNGYTF.

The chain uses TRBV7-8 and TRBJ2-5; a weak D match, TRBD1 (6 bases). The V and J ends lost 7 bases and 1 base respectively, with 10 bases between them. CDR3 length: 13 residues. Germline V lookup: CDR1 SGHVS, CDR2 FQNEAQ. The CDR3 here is CASNTGIQETQYF. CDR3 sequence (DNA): TGTGCCAGCAACACAGGGATCCAAGAGACCCAGTACTTC.

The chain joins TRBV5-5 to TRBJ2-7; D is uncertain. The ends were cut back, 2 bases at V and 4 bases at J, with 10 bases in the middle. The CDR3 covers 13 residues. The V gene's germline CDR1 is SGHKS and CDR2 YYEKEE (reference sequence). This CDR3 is CASSFSQFYEQYF. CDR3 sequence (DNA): TGTGCCAGCAGCTTCTCGCAGTTTTACGAGCAGTACTTC.

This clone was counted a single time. CDR3 sequence reads: CASSLAGGTGPLYEQYF. The CDR3 DNA is TGCGCCAGCAGCTTGGCCGGGGGGACAGGACCTCTTTACGAGCAGTACTTC. The chain combines TRBV5-1 with TRBJ2-7, with D perhaps matching TRBD1 (8 bases). Trimming removed 0 bases from V and 4 bases from J, with 20 bases in between. The CDR3 is 17 amino acids. From germline, CDR1 is SGHRS and CDR2 YFSETQ.

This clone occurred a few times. Here the CDR3 reads CASRVGGRSADTQYF. The CDR3 DNA reads as TGTGCCAGCAGGGTAGGCGGGAGAAGCGCGGATACGCAGTATTTT. The chain couples TRBV5-6 to TRBJ2-3; 7 nucleotides agree with TRBD2. CDR3 length equals 15 residues. Trimming cost V 5 bases and J 6 bases; bases outside gene matches: 12. Germline CDR1 reads SGHDT; CDR2 reads YYEEEE.

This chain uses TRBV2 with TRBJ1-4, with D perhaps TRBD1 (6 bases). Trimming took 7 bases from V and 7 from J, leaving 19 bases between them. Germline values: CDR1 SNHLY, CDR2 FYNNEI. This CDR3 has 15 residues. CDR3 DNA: TGTGCCAGCATTCTAATGGGCCAAGGGGGTGAAAAACTGTTTTTT. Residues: CASILMGQGGEKLFF.

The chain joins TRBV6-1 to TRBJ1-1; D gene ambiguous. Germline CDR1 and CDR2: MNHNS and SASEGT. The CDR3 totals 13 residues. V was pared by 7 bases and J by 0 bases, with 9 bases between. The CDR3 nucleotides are TGTGCCAGCATATCCACTGTGAACACTGAAGCTTTCTTT. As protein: CASISTVNTEAFF.

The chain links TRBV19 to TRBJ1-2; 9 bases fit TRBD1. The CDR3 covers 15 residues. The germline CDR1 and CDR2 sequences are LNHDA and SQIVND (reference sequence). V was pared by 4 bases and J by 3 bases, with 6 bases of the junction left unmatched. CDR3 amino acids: CASSSPGQGDYGYTF. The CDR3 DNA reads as TGTGCCAGTAGTAGCCCGGGACAGGGAGACTATGGCTACACCTTC. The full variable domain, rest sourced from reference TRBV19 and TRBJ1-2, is DGGITQSPKYLFRKEGQNVTLSCEQNLNHDAMYWYRQDPGQGLRLIYYSQIVNDFQKGDIAEGYSVSREKKESFPLTVTSAQKNPTAFYLCASSSPGQGDYGYTFGSGTRLTVV.

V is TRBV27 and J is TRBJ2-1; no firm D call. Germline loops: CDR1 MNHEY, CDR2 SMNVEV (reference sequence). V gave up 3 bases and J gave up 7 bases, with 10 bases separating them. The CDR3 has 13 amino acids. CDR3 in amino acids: CASSFYGLNEQFF. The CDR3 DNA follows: TGTGCCAGCAGTTTTTACGGGTTGAATGAGCAGTTCTTC.

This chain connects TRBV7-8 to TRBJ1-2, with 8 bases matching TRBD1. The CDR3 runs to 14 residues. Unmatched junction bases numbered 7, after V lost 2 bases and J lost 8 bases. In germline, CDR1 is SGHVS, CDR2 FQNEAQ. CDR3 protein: CASSLSQGAGGYTF. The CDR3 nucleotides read TGTGCCAGCAGCTTATCCCAGGGGGCCGGAGGCTACACCTTC.

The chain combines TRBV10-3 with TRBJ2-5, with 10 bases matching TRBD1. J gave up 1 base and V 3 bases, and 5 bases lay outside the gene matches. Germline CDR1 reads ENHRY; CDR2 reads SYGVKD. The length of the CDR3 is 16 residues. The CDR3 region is CAISDAGTGVQETQYF. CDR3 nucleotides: TGTGCCATCAGTGATGCCGGGACAGGGGTCCAAGAGACCCAGTACTTC.

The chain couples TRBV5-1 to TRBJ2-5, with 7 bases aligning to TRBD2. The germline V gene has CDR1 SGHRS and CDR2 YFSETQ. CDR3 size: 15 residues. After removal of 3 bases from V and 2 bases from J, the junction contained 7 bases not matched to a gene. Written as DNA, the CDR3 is TGCGCCAGCAGCTCCCAGGTGGGGGGGCAAGAGACCCAGTACTTC. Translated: CASSSQVGGQETQYF. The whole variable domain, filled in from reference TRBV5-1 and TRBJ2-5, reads KAGVTQTPRYLIKTRGQQVTLSCSPISGHRSVSWYQQTPGQGLQFLFEYFSETQRNKGNFPGRFSGRQFSNSRSEMNVSTLELGDSALYLCASSSQVGGQETQYFGPGTRLLVL.

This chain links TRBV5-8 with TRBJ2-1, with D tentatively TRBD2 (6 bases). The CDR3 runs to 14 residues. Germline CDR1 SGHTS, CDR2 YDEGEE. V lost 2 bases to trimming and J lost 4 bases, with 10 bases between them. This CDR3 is CASSFTGEYNEQFF. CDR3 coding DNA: TGTGCCAGCAGCTTTACGGGGGAGTACAATGAGCAGTTCTTC.

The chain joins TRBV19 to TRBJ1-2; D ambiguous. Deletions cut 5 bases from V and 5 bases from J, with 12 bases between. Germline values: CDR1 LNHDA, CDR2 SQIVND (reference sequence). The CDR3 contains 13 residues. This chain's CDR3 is CASSRAGGYGYTF. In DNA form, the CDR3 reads TGTGCCAGTAGTCGGGCGGGCGGTTATGGCTACACCTTC.

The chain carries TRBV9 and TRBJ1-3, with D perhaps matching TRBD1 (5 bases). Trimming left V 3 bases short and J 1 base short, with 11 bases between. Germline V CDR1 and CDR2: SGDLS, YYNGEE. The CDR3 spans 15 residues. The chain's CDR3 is CASSAQDSSGNTIYF. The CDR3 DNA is TGTGCCAGCAGCGCCCAAGACAGTTCTGGAAACACCATATATTTT.

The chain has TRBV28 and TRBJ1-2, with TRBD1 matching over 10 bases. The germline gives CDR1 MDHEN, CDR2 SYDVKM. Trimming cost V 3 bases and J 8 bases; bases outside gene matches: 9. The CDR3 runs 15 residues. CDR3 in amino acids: CASSFYRQGAGGYTF. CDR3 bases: TGTGCCAGCAGTTTCTACCGACAGGGGGCTGGCGGCTACACCTTC.

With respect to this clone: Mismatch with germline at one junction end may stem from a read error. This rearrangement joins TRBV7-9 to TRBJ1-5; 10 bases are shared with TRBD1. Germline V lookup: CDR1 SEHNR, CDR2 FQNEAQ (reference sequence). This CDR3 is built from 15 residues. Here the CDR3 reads CSSSPPGQGIQPQHF. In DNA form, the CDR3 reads TGTTCCAGCAGCCCACCGGGACAGGGGATACAGCCCCAGCATTTT.